Presented here are 15 T cell receptor beta chains from one specimen sequenced in a study of early T cells in non-severe SARS-CoV-2 infection. TCRdb independently ran MiXCR on the 5' RACE reads; one entry per CDR3 protein. This table holds 35,000 to 40,000 distinct CDR3 sequences, 5.8% found once. Sequenced: whole blood. These receptors came from an adult who was a healthcare worker with PCR-confirmed SARS-CoV-2 infection or an uninfected control (not recorded which).

This clonotype was recorded many times. The V gene is TRBV11-3, the J gene TRBJ2-6, with D uncertain. The CDR3 is 15 residues long. Trimming removed 5 bases at V and 0 bases at J, with 8 bases between. From germline, CDR1 is SGHNT and CDR2 YENEEA. In DNA, the CDR3 is TGTGCCAGCAGCCCCGGAGCCTCTGGGGCCAACGTCCTGACTTTC. Protein sequence: CASSPGASGANVLTF. Variable domain in full (rest from reference TRBV11-3 and TRBJ2-6): EAGVVQSPRYKIIEKKQPVAFWCNPISGHNTLYWYLQNLGQGPELLIRYENEEAVDDSQLPKDRFSAERLKGVDSTLKIQPAELGDSAVYLCASSPGASGANVLTFGAGSRLTVL.

This clonotype has at least ten counts. This chain uses TRBV28 with TRBJ1-2, with D hard to call. There are 12 residues in the CDR3. Germline V gene sequence: CDR1 MDHEN, CDR2 SYDVKM. Trimming pared 5 bases from V and 14 bases from J, leaving 18 bases between. Here the CDR3 DNA reads TGTGCCAGCAGTCCTCCGGGCCAAGGAGGAACCTTC. This sequence encodes CASSPPGQGGTF.

This clonotype was seen at least ten times. The rearrangement joins TRBV14 to TRBJ2-7; 7 bases are a match to TRBD1. V lost 2 bases to trimming and J lost 3 bases; unmatched junction nucleotides: 4. CDR1 is SGHDN, CDR2 FVKESK, per germline. There are 14 residues in the CDR3. CDR3: CASSQRQGVYEQYF. The CDR3 nucleotides read TGTGCCAGCAGCCAAAGGCAGGGGGTCTACGAGCAGTACTTC.

This clonotype was recorded many times. V is TRBV7-9 and J is TRBJ2-6; D unresolved. CDR1 and CDR2 (germline): SEHNR, FQNEAQ (reference sequence). The CDR3 totals 15 residues. V was trimmed by 2 bases and J by 0 bases, leaving 5 bases between them. CDR3 sequence reads: CASSLMSSGANVLTF. CDR3 nucleotide sequence: TGTGCCAGCAGCTTAATGAGCTCTGGGGCCAACGTCCTGACTTTC. The complete variable domain, with remaining parts taken from reference TRBV7-9 and TRBJ2-6, reads DTGVSQNPRHKITKRGQNVTFRCDPISEHNRLYWYRQTLGQGPEFLTYFQNEAQLEKSRLLSDRFSAERPKGSFSTLEIQRTEQGDSAMYLCASSLMSSGANVLTFGAGSRLTVL.

This clonotype has ten or more counts. The chain links TRBV7-8 to TRBJ2-3, with TRBD2 matching 10 bases. The CDR3 is 15 amino acids. Germline V gives CDR1 SGHVS, CDR2 FQNEAQ. The J segment lost 11 bases and the V segment lost 0 bases, leaving 8 bases of the junction unmatched. This CDR3 reads CASSLAALIAGGQYF. CDR3 sequence (DNA): TGTGCCAGCAGCTTAGCCGCGCTGATAGCGGGAGGGCAGTATTTT.

The rearrangement joins TRBV7-8 to TRBJ2-5; the match to TRBD2 covers 15 bases. Germline CDR1 reads SGHVS; CDR2 reads FQNEAQ. V lost 1 base and J lost 3; bases outside the gene matches: 12. This CDR3 comprises 20 residues. CDR3 in amino acids: CASSLEAGTSGRLPEETQYF. The CDR3 DNA sequence: TGTGCCAGCAGCTTAGAAGCCGGGACTAGCGGGAGGTTACCCGAAGAGACCCAGTACTTC. The full variable domain, completed using reference TRBV7-8 and TRBJ2-5, is GAGVSQSPRYKVAKRGQDVALRCDPISGHVSLFWYQQALGQGPEFLTYFQNEAQLDKSGLPSDRFFAERPEGSVSTLKIQRTQQEDSAVYLCASSLEAGTSGRLPEETQYFGPGTRLLVL.

This chain uses TRBV9 with TRBJ2-3; D is possibly TRBD1 (5 bases). This CDR3 region has 14 residues. Trimming removed 0 bases from V and 2 bases from J, with 7 bases in between. Germline V CDR1 and CDR2: SGDLS, YYNGEE. CDR3 DNA: TGTGCCAGCAGCGTAGCGACAGCCACAGATACGCAGTATTTT. Protein: CASSVATATDTQYF.

The chain employs TRBV5-1 and TRBJ2-5; D remains ambiguous. The CDR3 consists of 13 residues. Trimming took 3 bases from V and 5 from J, leaving 11 bases between them. Germline values: CDR1 SGHRS, CDR2 YFSETQ. CDR3 DNA sequence: TGCGCCAGCAGCTCGGGCCTCAGGGAGACCCAGTACTTC. Protein: CASSSGLRETQYF.

The sample holds one count of this clonotype. A read error may explain this, as a much larger clone is one base away. CDR3: CSSISSDHTGELFF. CDR3 DNA sequence: TGTTCCAGCATCTCCTCGGATCACACCGGGGAGCTGTTTTTT. The gene calls are TRBV6-6 and TRBJ2-2; no clear D. Germline lookup yields CDR1 MNHNY and CDR2 SVGAGI (reference sequence). This CDR3 is 14 amino acids long.

Ten or more counts support this clonotype. The J gene is TRBJ1-2, the V gene TRBV20-1; 7 bases agree with TRBD1. V gave up 3 bases and J gave up 6 bases; unmatched junction bases: 7. The CDR3 covers 13 residues. CDR1 is DFQATT, CDR2 SNEGSKA, per germline (reference sequence). CDR3: CSASKGTGDGYTF. Written as DNA, the CDR3 is TGCAGTGCTAGTAAGGGTACAGGGGATGGCTACACCTTC.

At least ten counts were recorded for this clonotype. V usage is TRBV20-1 and J usage is TRBJ1-2; TRBD1 might be the D (5 bases). This CDR3 is 14 amino acids long. Trimming removed 0 bases from V and 4 bases from J, with 12 bases in between. Germline assignment: CDR1 DFQATT and CDR2 SNEGSKA (reference sequence). The CDR3 reads CSARDRAGPYGYTF. The CDR3 DNA is TGCAGTGCTAGAGATCGAGCAGGGCCCTATGGCTACACCTTC.

In this sample, this clonotype turned up a few times. This chain joins TRBV7-2 and TRBJ2-7; 12 bases are a match to TRBD2. CDR3 size: 14 residues. Germline V gives CDR1 SGHTA, CDR2 FQGNSA. The V segment lost 7 bases and the J segment 2 bases; nucleotides outside the gene matches: 3. CDR3 amino acids: CASNLAGGPYEQYF. Written as DNA, the CDR3 is TGTGCCAGCAACCTAGCGGGAGGGCCCTACGAGCAGTACTTC.

This clonotype was counted many times. The V call is TRBV2, the J call TRBJ1-1; 9 bases agree with TRBD1. CDR1 and CDR2 (germline): SNHLY, FYNNEI. The CDR3 sequence is 11 residues long. J was trimmed by 11 bases and V by 5 bases; bases with no gene match: 3. The CDR3 bases are TGTGCCAGCAGTTACAGGGGGCGGGCTTTCTTT. This codes for CASSYRGRAFF.

This clonotype was seen repeatedly, ten times or more. The chain employs TRBV7-2 and TRBJ1-5; 7 bases match TRBD1. CDR3 size: 14 residues. Germline-derived CDR1 and CDR2 are SGHTA and FQGNSA. V dropped 5 bases and J dropped 6; count of bases not matched to a gene: 7. The CDR3 DNA is TGTGCCAGCAGCCTAAACAGGGGTGGTCAGCCCCAGCATTTT. Protein sequence: CASSLNRGGQPQHF. Looking up the rest from reference TRBV7-2 and TRBJ1-5 gives the full variable domain: GAGVSQSPSNKVTEKGKDVELRCDPISGHTALYWYRQSLGQGLEFLIYFQGNSAPDKSGLPSDRFSAERTGGSVSTLTIQRTQQEDSAVYLCASSLNRGGQPQHFGDGTRLSIL.

This clonotype appeared many times. V is TRBV27 and J is TRBJ2-6; no firm D call. V shed 6 bases and J shed 5 bases, with 14 bases lying between them. The CDR3 sequence is 15 residues long. CDR1 and CDR2 from the germline V gene are MNHEY and SMNVEV (reference sequence). DNA of the CDR3: TGTGCCAGCAGGCCGACTGGCGGCAGGGCCAACGTCCTGACTTTC. It is translated as CASRPTGGRANVLTF.